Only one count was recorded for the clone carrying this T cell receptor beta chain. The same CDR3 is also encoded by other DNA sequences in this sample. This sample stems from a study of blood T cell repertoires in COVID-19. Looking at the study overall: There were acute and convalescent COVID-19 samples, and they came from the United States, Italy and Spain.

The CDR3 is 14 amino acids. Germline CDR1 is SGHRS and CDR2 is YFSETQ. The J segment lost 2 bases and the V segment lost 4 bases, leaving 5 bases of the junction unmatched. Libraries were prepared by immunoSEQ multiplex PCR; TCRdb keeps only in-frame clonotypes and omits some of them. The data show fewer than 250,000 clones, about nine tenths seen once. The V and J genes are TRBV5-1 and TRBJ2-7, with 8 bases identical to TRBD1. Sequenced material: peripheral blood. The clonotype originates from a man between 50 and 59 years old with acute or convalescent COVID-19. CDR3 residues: CASSTGQGAYEQYF. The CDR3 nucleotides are TGCGCCAGCAGCACCGGACAGGGTGCCTACGAGCAGTACTTC.